One and the same sample provided the 10 T cell receptor beta chains below, sequenced in a study of Ad26.COV2.S vaccination and SARS-CoV-2 variants. Treatment here: approximately 18 received Ad26.COV2.S at low or high dose, single or two shots; roughly five received placebo; per-sample allocation not given. Sampling was performed 63 days after the first vaccine or placebo injection. Using immunoSEQ multiplex PCR, the repertoire was profiled, and TCRdb retains in-frame clones only, with some absent. The sample lists roughly 420,000 clones; roughly 89% were seen once. This specimen consisted of peripheral blood, obtained in a trial of Ad26.COV2.S vaccine versus placebo. These receptors came from a person aged 18 to 59 who received the Ad26.COV2.S COVID-19 vaccine or a placebo.

CDR3 sequence (DNA): TGTGCCAGTAGTATAACTAGCGGGAATGAGAAGAATGAGCAGTTCTTC. It specifies CASSITSGNEKNEQFF. This chain joins TRBV19 and TRBJ2-1; 10 bases align to TRBD2. Trimming took 2 bases from V and 7 from J; bases not matched to a gene: 8. CDR1 and CDR2 (germline): LNHDA, SQIVND (reference sequence). This CDR3 spans 16 amino acids.

The chain uses TRBV20-1 and TRBJ1-2; the D is unclear. From germline, CDR1 is DFQATT and CDR2 SNEGSKA (reference sequence). Deletions cut 6 bases from V and 6 bases from J, with 11 bases between. This CDR3 has 11 residues. The DNA of the CDR3 is TGCAGTGCAGGCTCGCAGAATGGCTACACCTTC. Translation: CSAGSQNGYTF.

The chain links TRBV6-6 to TRBJ1-5; no definite D call. Per germline, CDR1 MNHNY and CDR2 SVGAGI (reference sequence). V was pared by 6 bases and J by 5 bases, with 8 bases between. CDR3 length: 12 amino acids. The CDR3 DNA reads TGTGCCAGCAGACACACCGATCAGCCCCAGCATTTT. Its translation is CASRHTDQPQHF.

V usage is TRBV4-3 and J usage is TRBJ2-5; 8 positions agree with TRBD1. This CDR3 is 16 amino acids long. CDR1 is LGHNA and CDR2 is YSLEER in the germline V gene. Trimming removed 1 base from V and 5 bases from J; junction bases left unmatched: 9. DNA of the CDR3: TGCGCCAGCAGCCAAGGGAGACCAGGGGGCGGTGAGACCCAGTACTTC. Amino acid sequence: CASSQGRPGGGETQYF.

The chain employs TRBV14 and TRBJ2-1; D remains ambiguous. V lost 3 bases and J 10 bases, leaving 10 bases between the germline ends. The length of the CDR3 is 12 residues. Germline V gene lookup returns CDR1 SGHDN and CDR2 FVKESK. The CDR3 DNA reads TGTGCCAGCAGCCACGGGCCACGGGAGCAGTTCTTC. This sequence encodes CASSHGPREQFF.

The J gene is TRBJ2-1, the V gene TRBV6-2 or TRBV6-3; the match to TRBD2 covers 10 bases. This CDR3 comprises 16 residues. Trimming took 4 bases from V and 5 from J; bases not matched to a gene: 8. CDR1 and CDR2 from the germline V gene are MNHEY and SVGEGT. The DNA of the CDR3 is TGTGCCAGCAGTTGGTACGGAGCGGGAGGGAACAATGAGCAGTTCTTC. It translates to CASSWYGAGGNNEQFF.

The J gene is TRBJ2-3, the V gene TRBV4-3; D remains unclear. This CDR3 has 17 residues. V gave up 1 base and J gave up 3 bases, with 17 bases separating them. CDR1 LGHNA and CDR2 YSLEER come from the germline V gene. The DNA for the CDR3 is TGCGCCAGCAGCCAAGTCTTATCGCCTGGGCCTACAGATACGCAGTATTTT. Protein product: CASSQVLSPGPTDTQYF.

The chain uses TRBV12-3 or TRBV12-4 and TRBJ1-5; D remains ambiguous. This CDR3 has 12 amino acids. The germline V and J ends were trimmed by 11 bases and 1 base, with 9 bases remaining between them. The CDR3 here is CAVGLSNQPQHF. The CDR3 region has the DNA TGTGCCGTAGGGTTGAGCAATCAGCCCCAGCATTTT.

The V call is TRBV6-5, the J call TRBJ2-1, with TRBD2 matching over 13 bases. Germline loops: CDR1 MNHEY, CDR2 SVGAGI. Trimming cost V 6 bases and J 9 bases; bases outside gene matches: 8. This CDR3 contains 15 residues. The CDR3 DNA is TGTGCCAGCAGGATGATCGGACTAGCGGGAGTTGAGCAGTTCTTC. Translated: CASRMIGLAGVEQFF.

The chain is built from TRBV19 and TRBJ2-1; D possibly corresponds to TRBD2 (6 bases). CDR3 length: 15 residues. Germline CDR1 is LNHDA and CDR2 is SQIVND (reference sequence). Deletions cut 1 base from V and 4 bases from J, with 11 bases between. CDR3 in DNA: TGTGCCAGTAGTATAGGGGAGGCCCTATACAATGAGCAGTTCTTC. Amino acids: CASSIGEALYNEQFF.